This T cell receptor beta chain appears in the sequencing data of a study of T cells in Graves' hyperthyroidism and ophthalmopathy. Study conclusions and caveats: Most clonotypes expanded in thyroid above 0.001 were likewise present in blood.

Germline V gene sequence: CDR1 SNHLY, CDR2 FYNNEI. J lost 4 bases, V lost 6 bases, and 3 bases had no gene match. The CDR3 has 14 residues. RNA transcripts gave rise to amplified TCR beta CDR3 regions. Researchers ran a first-round RT-PCR on the TCR CDR3 using the HTBI primer set. TCRdb recomputed calls from the multiplex PCR reads with MiXCR, one row per CDR3 protein. In the table there are approximately 870,000 distinct CDR3 sequences, 35% to 40% of which are singletons. This clonotype was observed a few times. Its antigen is unknown. This sequence was found in a man aged 18-30 years with Graves' hyperthyroidism. Input material: blood. The chain carries TRBV2 and TRBJ1-4; TRBD1 agrees at 9 bases. CDR3 sequence reads: CASSDRGVNEKLFF. In nucleotides, the CDR3 is TGTGCCAGCAGCGACAGGGGGGTTAATGAAAAACTGTTTTTT.